Shown below are 27 T cell receptor beta chains from a single sample sequenced in a study of T cell clusters in autoimmune cytopenias. Multiplex touch-down PCR amplified TRB using TRB-A and TRB-B pools in one tube. TCRdb processed the multiplex PCR reads again and assigns one entry to each CDR3 protein, with no DNA. The table for this sample gives roughly 10,000 distinct CDR3 sequences. TRB amplification used 200 to 250 ng of peripheral blood genomic DNA. The sample was also reused in another study, on T cell repertoires in aging, cancer and after chemotherapy.

Material for sequencing was peripheral blood. These receptors came from a human donor in good health.

The J gene is TRBJ2-2, the V gene TRBV27; TCRdb gives TRBD2 as the D gene, but with no DNA this cannot be confirmed. The CDR3 consists of 16 residues. The germline gives CDR1 MNHEY, CDR2 SMNVEV (reference sequence). CDR3: CASSLLAGGRTGELFF.

The J gene is TRBJ2-3, the V gene TRBV6-4; the TCRdb D gene call, TRBD2, has no DNA to confirm it. The CDR3 is 14 amino acids. In germline, CDR1 is MRHNA, CDR2 SNTAGT. The CDR3 sequence is CASSDTSGTDTQYF.

CDR3 amino acids: CVSSEGTVNTGELFF. The chain combines TRBV5-1 with TRBJ2-2; the TCRdb D gene call, TRBD1, has no DNA to confirm it. The germline V gene encodes CDR1 SGHRS and CDR2 YFSETQ. This CDR3 region has 15 residues.

The CDR3 region is CASSLGDRGLEQPQHF. The chain recombines TRBV5-1 with TRBJ1-5; the D gene TCRdb calls, TRBD1, cannot be checked with no DNA. Germline V gene lookup returns CDR1 SGHRS and CDR2 YFSETQ. This CDR3 contains 16 residues.

CDR3 sequence: CATSPFGNEQFF. The chain recombines TRBV15 with TRBJ2-1. Per germline, CDR1 LNHNV and CDR2 YYDKDF (reference sequence). The CDR3 runs 12 residues. The variable domain in full, with the rest retrieved from reference TRBV15 and TRBJ2-1, is DAMVIQNPRYQVTQFGKPVTLSCSQTLNHNVMYWYQQKSSQAPKLLFHYYDKDFNNEADTPDNFQSRRPNTSFCFLDIRSPGLGDTAMYLCATSPFGNEQFFGPGTRLTVL.

This chain connects TRBV29-1 to TRBJ1-4; TCRdb gives TRBD1 as the D gene, but with no DNA this cannot be confirmed. CDR1 and CDR2 (germline): SQVTM, ANQGSEA. The CDR3 extends over 13 amino acids. The CDR3 protein is CSVGQGLNEKLFF.

V is TRBV7-2 and J is TRBJ2-7; TCRdb proposes TRBD1, but this gene call is untestable without DNA. CDR1 SGHTA and CDR2 FQGNSA come from the germline V gene. The CDR3 is 14 residues long. The CDR3 sequence: CASSRPDRGYEQYF.

Here the CDR3 reads CASQGLAGAQETQYF. The genes are TRBV5-1 and TRBJ2-5; lacking DNA, the TRBD2 call made by TCRdb goes unchecked. The CDR3 extends over 15 amino acids. Germline V gene lookup returns CDR1 SGHRS and CDR2 YFSETQ. The entire variable domain, with the rest obtained from reference TRBV5-1 and TRBJ2-5, is as follows: KAGVTQTPRYLIKTRGQQVTLSCSPISGHRSVSWYQQTPGQGLQFLFEYFSETQRNKGNFPGRFSGRQFSNSRSEMNVSTLELGDSALYLCASQGLAGAQETQYFGPGTRLLVL.

The CDR3 reads CATSSLGQGEQETQYF. The gene calls are TRBV15 and TRBJ2-5; TCRdb proposes TRBD1, but this gene call is untestable without DNA. The CDR3 contains 16 residues. Germline lookup yields CDR1 LNHNV and CDR2 YYDKDF (reference sequence).

The chain has TRBV5-5 and TRBJ1-2. CDR3 length: 13 amino acids. Germline V gene lookup returns CDR1 SGHKS and CDR2 YYEKEE (reference sequence). The CDR3 loop is CASSLPTNYGYTF.

The J gene is TRBJ2-6, the V gene TRBV27; TCRdb gives TRBD1 as the D gene, but with no DNA this cannot be confirmed. Per the germline V gene, CDR1 is MNHEY and CDR2 is SMNVEV (reference sequence). This CDR3 is 17 amino acids long. This CDR3 reads CASSALDSNSGANVLTF.

The genes are TRBV6-1 and TRBJ2-7; TCRdb proposes TRBD1, but this gene call is untestable without DNA. The length of the CDR3 is 18 residues. Germline CDR1 MNHNS, CDR2 SASEGT. CDR3 amino acids: CASSEMPSIGQGSGKQYF.

This chain links TRBV11-2 with TRBJ2-7; TCRdb's D call, TRBD2, is unchecked because there is no DNA. Germline V gene data show CDR1 as SGHAT and CDR2 as FQNNGV. The CDR3 is 16 amino acids. CDR3 residues: CASSSRDGQRRYEQYF.

V gene TRBV19 combines with J gene TRBJ2-6; TCRdb's D gene call, TRBD1, goes unchecked for lack of DNA. The CDR3 has 16 residues. The germline V gene encodes CDR1 LNHDA and CDR2 SQIVND (reference sequence). CDR3 residues: CATNRGLSSGANVLTF.

The chain couples TRBV6-2 or TRBV6-3 to TRBJ2-1; TCRdb proposes TRBD2, but this gene call is untestable without DNA. In germline, CDR1 is MNHEY, CDR2 SVGEGT. The CDR3 spans 16 residues. CDR3: CASSYRGLAGNNEQFF.

Here the CDR3 reads CASHTTLAGDNEQFF. The chain has TRBV6-2 or TRBV6-3 and TRBJ2-1; as DNA is missing, the TRBD2 call by TCRdb cannot be tested. The CDR3 is made up of 15 amino acids. Looked up from germline, CDR1 is MNHEY and CDR2 is SVGEGT.

The V and J genes are TRBV30 and TRBJ2-3. The CDR3 loop spans 15 amino acids. The germline CDR1 and CDR2 sequences are GTSNPN and SVGIG (reference sequence). CDR3 loop: CAWSLAVSRGDTQYF.

The V and J genes are TRBV6-1 and TRBJ1-4; TCRdb reports TRBD1, a call that lacks DNA to check it against. This CDR3 is 15 amino acids long. Germline V gene sequence: CDR1 MNHNS, CDR2 SASEGT. Here the CDR3 reads CASSSGGPSNEKLFF.

Its frequency marks this clonotype as medium-sized. The chain links TRBV19 to TRBJ2-3; with no DNA, the TCRdb D assignment of TRBD1 cannot be verified. CDR3 size: 16 residues. The germline CDR1 and CDR2 sequences are LNHDA and SQIVND (reference sequence). CDR3 in amino acids: CASRGGWDRVTDTQYF.

This chain uses TRBV15 with TRBJ1-6. Germline loops: CDR1 LNHNV, CDR2 YYDKDF (reference sequence). The CDR3 is made up of 17 amino acids. The CDR3 reads CATSRGSRAEGYSPLHF.

The chain combines TRBV27 with TRBJ2-4; TCRdb's assignment of TRBD1 cannot be checked, as there is no DNA. The CDR3 is made up of 16 amino acids. Germline V gene data show CDR1 as MNHEY and CDR2 as SMNVEV (reference sequence). CDR3 region: CASSLWGGASKNIQYF.

This rearrangement joins TRBV30 to TRBJ1-1; as DNA is missing, the TRBD1 call by TCRdb cannot be tested. The CDR3 is 11 residues long. CDR1 and CDR2 (germline): GTSNPN, SVGIG (reference sequence). CDR3: CAWRERGGAFF.

This sequence joins TRBV15 and TRBJ2-2. Germline CDR1 LNHNV, CDR2 YYDKDF (reference sequence). The CDR3 is 12 amino acids. This chain's CDR3 is CATSAGSRELFF. Full variable domain (remainder filled in from reference TRBV15 and TRBJ2-2): DAMVIQNPRYQVTQFGKPVTLSCSQTLNHNVMYWYQQKSSQAPKLLFHYYDKDFNNEADTPDNFQSRRPNTSFCFLDIRSPGLGDTAMYLCATSAGSRELFFGEGSRLTVL.

The chain carries TRBV18 and TRBJ2-1. Germline CDR1 is KGHSH and CDR2 is LQKENI. The CDR3 extends over 12 amino acids. The CDR3 sequence is CASSPDDNEQFF. Using reference TRBV18 and TRBJ2-1 for the parts outside the CDR3, the full variable domain is NAGVMQNPRHLVRRRGQEARLRCSPMKGHSHVYWYRQLPEEGLKFMVYLQKENIIDESGMPKERFSAEFPKEGPSILRIQQVVRGDSAAYFCASSPDDNEQFFGPGTRLTVL.

V gene TRBV18 combines with J gene TRBJ2-3. Germline assignment: CDR1 KGHSH and CDR2 LQKENI. This CDR3 contains 12 residues. The CDR3 spells CASSPFTDTQYF.

By frequency, this clonotype registers medium-sized. The rearrangement joins TRBV19 to TRBJ2-5. Germline values: CDR1 LNHDA, CDR2 SQIVND (reference sequence). The CDR3 extends over 13 amino acids. The CDR3 protein is CASSTRRQETQYF.

V and J are TRBV19 and TRBJ1-4. The CDR3 extends over 18 amino acids. The germline CDR1 and CDR2 sequences are LNHDA and SQIVND (reference sequence). The CDR3 sequence: CASSTGGDLRWQIEKLFF.